The TCR beta chain described here comes from a study of T cell repertoires in cytomegalovirus infection (dated by TCRdb to about 2019). With regard to the full study: Donor HLA type was relevant to the analysis, because carriage of CMV infection together with the matching HLA type was indicated by public TCR beta signatures.

This clonotype was seen ten or more times. The clone's antigen remains unknown. Within one base of it there is no much larger clone, and no base qualities were kept. The listed sequencing device is Illumina HiSeq 1500. The public reads were run again by TCRdb, first through fastp at Q25 and then through MiXCR, and only productive beta chains were kept. Each CDR3 protein appears once, grouped with its most common genes and DNA. This sample holds around 530,000 distinct CDR3 sequences; about 30% were observed only once. Together, the top ten hold 13% of the sample. The research as a whole found: Carriers of CMV infection plus the relevant HLA type were discriminated by the cumulative frequency of public TCR beta family members in the study cohort and in an independent approximately 360-donor cohort. The ex vivo response was dominated by HLA-C-restricted CMV-specific TCR beta clonotypes, which also provided the single most frequent clonotype in two of eight donors.

The CDR3 numbers 14 residues from cysteine through phenylalanine. Only the CDR3 DNA is retained, 42 bases long and in frame from the first base. V was cut back by 2 bases and J by 5 bases, leaving a gap of 13 bases between them. What was sequenced was PBMCs. The sequence was obtained from a human donor in good health (CMV status not recorded). Some clones in this sample may be carry-over from other donors' samples. The sequence is built from TRBV12-3 or TRBV12-4 and TRBJ2-7, with no D gene named confidently. Here is the DNA: TGTGCCAGCAGTTTAATGTTAGCTGGGGACGAGCAGTACTTC. It translates to CASSLMLAGDEQYF.